Following are 20 T cell receptor beta chains from one sample sequenced in a study of cytomegalovirus exposure and HLA in healthy donors. PCR employed 60 Vbeta and 13 Jbeta primers. Method: immunoSEQ multiplex PCR; TCRdb's copy keeps in-frame clones and lacks some. The table records just over 150,000 clones, around nine tenths of them present only once. The source material was PBMCs. The receptors shown here come from a woman in her late teens or twenties in good health and CMV-seronegative.

The chain links TRBV28 to TRBJ1-1, with D possibly being TRBD1 (6 bases). The V and J ends lost 0 bases and 2 bases respectively, with 19 bases between them. Germline values: CDR1 MDHEN, CDR2 SYDVKM. The CDR3 spans 18 residues. The CDR3 reads CASSLWKIVQGTNTEAFF. For the CDR3, the DNA is TGTGCCAGCAGTTTATGGAAGATAGTACAGGGTACCAACACTGAAGCTTTCTTT.

The chain is built from TRBV29-1 and TRBJ2-5, with D possibly matching TRBD1 (6 bases). The J call is uncertain, as TRBJ2-7 better fits the DNA end. This CDR3 comprises 16 residues. Germline assignment: CDR1 SQVTM and CDR2 ANQGSEA. CDR3 in amino acids: CSVEGGAGQISYEQYF. In DNA form, the CDR3 reads TGCAGCGTTGAAGGAGGTGCCGGACAGATCTCCTACGAGCAGTACTTC.

V is TRBV5-8 and J is TRBJ2-1; TRBD2 is a possible D gene (6 bases). The length of the CDR3 is 13 residues. Looked up from germline, CDR1 is SGHTS and CDR2 is YDEGEE. V lost 3 bases and J lost 4, with 8 bases in between. This CDR3 is CASSWRAYNEQFF. In DNA form, the CDR3 reads TGTGCCAGCAGCTGGAGGGCTTACAATGAGCAGTTCTTC.

With respect to this clone: One junction end disagrees with the germline gene, perhaps due to a read error. This chain connects TRBV28 to TRBJ2-2, with a weak D call TRBD1 (6 bases). The CDR3 totals 14 residues. Germline CDR1 MDHEN, CDR2 SYDVKM. CDR3: CASTTQGHTGELYF. The CDR3 coding sequence is TGTGCCAGCACCACACAGGGCCACACCGGGGAGCTGTATTTT. Combining the CDR3 with reference TRBV28 and TRBJ2-2 gives the whole variable domain DVKVTQSSRYLVKRTGEKVFLECVQDMDHENMFWYRQDPGLGLRLIYFSYDVKMKEKGDIPEGYSVSREKKERFSLILESASTNQTSMYLCASTTQGHTGELYFGEGSRLTVL.

For the CDR3, the DNA is TGCGCCAGCAGCTCAGCGACTAGCGGGAGCCTCGACACCGGGGAGCTGTTTTTT. This encodes CASSSATSGSLDTGELFF. The chain couples TRBV5-1 to TRBJ2-2, with TRBD2 matching 12 bases. CDR1 SGHRS and CDR2 YFSETQ come from the germline V gene. This CDR3 contains 18 residues. V gave up 3 bases and J gave up 3 bases; unmatched junction bases: 9.

The rearrangement joins TRBV10-2 to TRBJ2-1, with D perhaps matching TRBD2 (6 bases). Germline CDR1 is WSHSY and CDR2 is SAAADI. Trimming took off 3 bases at V and 7 bases at J, with 16 bases between the two ends. The CDR3 is 15 amino acids. The CDR3 DNA follows: TGCGCCAGCAGTGAAAGGCGGTCCGGGGGTAATGAGCAGTTCTTC. It yields the protein CASSERRSGGNEQFF.

In its sample, this clone was seen once. CDR3 DNA: TGTGCCAGCAGCGTCAGGGATGAAAAACTGTTTTTT. This sequence encodes CASSVRDEKLFF. This chain uses TRBV2 with TRBJ1-4; tentatively, D is TRBD1 (5 bases). Germline CDR1 is SNHLY and CDR2 is FYNNEI. This CDR3 is 12 amino acids long. With 6 bases removed from V and 6 bases from J, the gap between germline ends came to 8 bases.

The genes are TRBV4-2 and TRBJ2-7, with a weak D call TRBD2 (6 bases). The CDR3 is 13 residues long. Looked up from germline, CDR1 is LGHNA and CDR2 is YNFKEQ. V was cut by 8 bases and J by 6 bases, with 17 bases left in between. The CDR3 nucleotides read TGTGCCAGCCGGGGGAGATCGTCATCCGAGCAGTACTTC. It codes for CASRGRSSSEQYF.

A single count supports this clone. CDR3 region: CASTGEGAGYEQYF. The CDR3 nucleotides are TGTGCCAGCACCGGTGAGGGCGCCGGGTACGAGCAGTACTTC. The chain links TRBV7-8 to TRBJ2-7; D is possibly TRBD2 (5 bases). Germline V gives CDR1 SGHVS, CDR2 FQNEAQ. The V end lost 7 bases, the J end lost 4 bases, and 17 bases lay between the germline ends. The CDR3 consists of 14 residues.

This chain joins TRBV28 and TRBJ1-3; D may be TRBD1 (5 bases). CDR3 length: 16 amino acids. With 6 bases removed from V and 4 bases from J, the gap between germline ends came to 19 bases. Germline V lookup: CDR1 MDHEN, CDR2 SYDVKM. CDR3: CASSSRVEASGNTIYF. CDR3 DNA: TGTGCCAGCAGCTCCAGGGTAGAGGCCTCCGGAAACACCATATATTTT.

The chain combines TRBV7-8 with TRBJ2-3, with 9 bases identical to TRBD2. Germline lookup yields CDR1 SGHVS and CDR2 FQNEAQ. The CDR3 totals 16 residues. Germline trimming cut 2 bases from V and 2 bases from J; bases unmatched to any gene: 5. The CDR3 is CASSLKRGDLTDTQYF. As DNA, the CDR3 is TGTGCCAGCAGCTTAAAGCGGGGGGACCTCACAGATACGCAGTATTTT.

The chain couples TRBV2 to TRBJ2-3; D is uncertain. Trimming removed 1 base from V and 0 bases from J, with 8 bases in between. Germline CDR1 and CDR2: SNHLY and FYNNEI. This CDR3 contains 15 residues. The CDR3 DNA reads as TGTGCCAGCAGTGAAGGGGCCACTAGCACAGATACGCAGTATTTT. Translating gives CASSEGATSTDTQYF. Full variable domain (remainder filled in from reference TRBV2 and TRBJ2-3): EPEVTQTPSHQVTQMGQEVILRCVPISNHLYFYWYRQILGQKVEFLVSFYNNEISEKSEIFDDQFSVERPDGSNFTLKIRSTKLEDSAMYFCASSEGATSTDTQYFGPGTRLTVL.

The V and J genes are TRBV27 and TRBJ2-1; weak D call: TRBD2 (6 bases). CDR1 is MNHEY and CDR2 is SMNVEV in the germline V gene (reference sequence). The V end was cut by 4 bases, the J end by 15 bases, with 16 bases between. The length of the CDR3 is 12 residues. In DNA form, the CDR3 reads TGTGCCAGCAGTTCCTCACTCGGGAGTTGGTTCTTC. It encodes CASSSSLGSWFF.

The chain combines TRBV7-3 with TRBJ1-2; D is undetermined. Germline-derived CDR1 and CDR2 are SGHTA and FQGTGA. V was pared by 2 bases and J by 7 bases, with 11 bases between. This CDR3 region has 13 residues. The CDR3 here is CASSLFSRVGYTF. Written as DNA, the CDR3 is TGTGCCAGCAGCTTATTTAGTCGGGTTGGCTACACCTTC.

This clone was seen once. The rearrangement links TRBV5-4 to TRBJ1-1, with 8 bases lining up with TRBD1. The trim removed 4 bases at V and 7 bases at J, leaving 9 bases unmatched. CDR3 length equals 14 residues. Germline assignment: CDR1 SGHNT and CDR2 YYREEE (reference sequence). CDR3 sequence: CASSPGQGRGEAFF. DNA for the CDR3: TGTGCCAGCAGCCCAGGACAGGGACGTGGTGAAGCTTTCTTT.

This chain connects TRBV10-3 to TRBJ1-1; no firm D call. V was pared by 5 bases and J by 0 bases, with 4 bases between. Germline V gives CDR1 ENHRY, CDR2 SYGVKD. The CDR3 is 12 residues long. In DNA form, the CDR3 reads TGTGCCATCAGTCAGATGAACACTGAAGCTTTCTTT. Its translation: CAISQMNTEAFF.

The V call is TRBV5-8, the J call TRBJ1-2; tentative D call: TRBD1 (5 bases). Germline CDR1 SGHTS, CDR2 YDEGEE. V dropped 1 base and J dropped 0 bases, with 10 bases sitting between them. The CDR3 has 15 amino acids. CDR3 sequence: CASSLNGRANYGYTF. Here the CDR3 DNA reads TGTGCCAGCAGCTTGAACGGCAGGGCTAACTATGGCTACACCTTC. Supplemented by reference TRBV5-8 and TRBJ1-2, the full variable domain reads EAGVTQSPTHLIKTRGQQATLRCSPISGHTSVYWYQQALGLGLQFLLWYDEGEERNRGNFPPRFSGRQFPNYSSELNVNALELEDSALYLCASSLNGRANYGYTFGSGTRLTVV.

This rearrangement joins TRBV7-2 to TRBJ2-5, with 12 nucleotides matching TRBD2. The CDR3 loop spans 15 amino acids. Germline CDR1 reads SGHTA; CDR2 reads FQGNSA. Trimming removed 5 bases from V and 4 bases from J; junction bases left unmatched: 5. DNA for the CDR3: TGTGCCAGCAGCCGGACTAGCGGGGATAGAGAGACCCAGTACTTC. Translation gives CASSRTSGDRETQYF.

This chain links TRBV30 with TRBJ1-1; TRBD1 might be the D (5 bases). V was shortened by 5 bases and J by 4 bases, with 11 bases between the two germline ends. The CDR3 runs 12 residues. Germline CDR1 GTSNPN, CDR2 SVGIG (reference sequence). The CDR3 reads CAWEGRATEAFF. Written as DNA, the CDR3 is TGTGCCTGGGAGGGGAGGGCCACTGAAGCTTTCTTT.

There are a few counts of this clone. The V gene is TRBV27, the J gene TRBJ2-7; 9 bases map to TRBD1. The CDR3 has 13 amino acids. Trimming removed 4 bases from V and 6 bases from J; junction bases left unmatched: 4. Germline V CDR1 and CDR2: MNHEY, SMNVEV (reference sequence). The CDR3 protein is CASSSIQGAEQYF. The CDR3 DNA reads TGTGCCAGCAGTTCGATACAGGGGGCCGAGCAGTACTTC.